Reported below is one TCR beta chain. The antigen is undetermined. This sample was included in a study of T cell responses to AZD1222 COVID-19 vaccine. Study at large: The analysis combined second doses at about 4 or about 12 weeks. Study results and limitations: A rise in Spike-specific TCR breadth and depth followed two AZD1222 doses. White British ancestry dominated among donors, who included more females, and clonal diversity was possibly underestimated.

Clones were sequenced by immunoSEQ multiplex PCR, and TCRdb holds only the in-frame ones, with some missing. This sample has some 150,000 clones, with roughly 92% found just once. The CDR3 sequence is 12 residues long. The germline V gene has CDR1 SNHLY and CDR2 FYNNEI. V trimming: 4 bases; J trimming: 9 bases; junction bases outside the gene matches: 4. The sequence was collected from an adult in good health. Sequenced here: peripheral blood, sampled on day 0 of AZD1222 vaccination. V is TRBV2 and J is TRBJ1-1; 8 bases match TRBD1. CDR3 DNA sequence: TGTGCCAGCAGTGCGGACAGGGTCAAAGCTTTCTTT. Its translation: CASSADRVKAFF.